The 27 T cell receptor beta chains given below trace back to one sample, sequenced in a study of immune cell composition in non-small cell lung cancer. The repertoire was sequenced with immunoSEQ multiplex PCR; TCRdb's copy has only in-frame clones and lacks some. Here the sample spans about 3,100 clones, roughly four fifths being singletons. Sequencing used lung tumor tissue. These TCRs come from a human donor with non-small cell lung cancer.

The V and J genes are TRBV28 and TRBJ2-5; possibly TRBD1 for D (5 bases). Trimming took off 5 bases at V and 2 bases at J, with 15 bases between the two ends. Per the germline V gene, CDR1 is MDHEN and CDR2 is SYDVKM. This CDR3 is 15 amino acids long. CDR3 loop: CASSGDSTFQETQYF. The CDR3, as DNA: TGTGCCAGCAGTGGTGACAGCACCTTTCAAGAGACCCAGTACTTC.

The chain links TRBV28 to TRBJ1-2, with 9 bases fitting TRBD1. The ends lost 7 bases at V and 4 bases at J; junction bases unmatched: 4. The V gene's germline CDR1 is MDHEN and CDR2 SYDVKM. The CDR3 contains 13 residues. As DNA, the CDR3 is TGTGCCAGCATCCCACAGGGGGCCTATGGCTACACCTTC. Its translation is CASIPQGAYGYTF.

This chain uses TRBV6-5 with TRBJ1-1; no definite D call. The CDR3 sequence is 12 residues long. V was clipped by 5 bases and J by 8 bases, with 12 bases between them. Germline V gene data show CDR1 as MNHEY and CDR2 as SVGAGI. The CDR3 sequence: CASSPNSREAFF. The CDR3 coding sequence is TGTGCCAGCAGTCCCAACTCGCGAGAAGCTTTCTTT.

The chain combines TRBV30 with TRBJ2-7, with D perhaps TRBD2 (5 bases). Germline V lookup: CDR1 GTSNPN, CDR2 SVGIG (reference sequence). The CDR3 extends over 15 amino acids. V was cut by 3 bases and J by 6 bases, with 21 bases left in between. The CDR3 here is CAWRAERAQFGEQYF. Written as DNA, the CDR3 is TGTGCCTGGAGAGCAGAGAGGGCGCAATTTGGCGAGCAGTACTTC.

This chain links TRBV5-4 with TRBJ2-5; TRBD1 is a possible D gene (5 bases). Trimming took off 1 base at V and 5 bases at J, with 9 bases between the two ends. The germline V gene has CDR1 SGHNT and CDR2 YYREEE (reference sequence). This CDR3 spans 13 amino acids. CDR3 loop: CASSLKGPETQYF. The CDR3 DNA reads TGTGCCAGCAGCTTGAAGGGGCCGGAGACCCAGTACTTC.

This clone was recorded once. This rearrangement joins TRBV28 to TRBJ1-3, with D uncertain. Germline loops: CDR1 MDHEN, CDR2 SYDVKM. V was cut by 6 bases and J by 2 bases, with 14 bases left in between. The CDR3 runs to 15 residues. The CDR3 loop reads CASSPLYGAGNTIYF. The CDR3 DNA sequence: TGTGCCAGCAGCCCCCTTTACGGGGCTGGAAACACCATATATTTT.

J is TRBJ2-5 and V is TRBV15; maybe TRBD2 (6 bases). The CDR3 length is 15 residues. V dropped 3 bases and J dropped 1 base, with 12 bases sitting between them. Per germline, CDR1 LNHNV and CDR2 YYDKDF (reference sequence). CDR3 in DNA: TGTGCCACCAGCAGGCGGGGCCGGACCCAAGAGACCCAGTACTTC. Residues: CATSRRGRTQETQYF.

This rearrangement joins TRBV5-1 to TRBJ2-1; D not certain. This CDR3 has 15 residues. V lost 4 bases, J lost 2 bases, and 13 bases lay in between. Germline values: CDR1 SGHRS, CDR2 YFSETQ. The CDR3 coding sequence is TGCGCCAGCAGCCGAACCAGTTATGCCTACAATGAGCAGTTCTTC. Translating gives CASSRTSYAYNEQFF.

This sequence joins TRBV6-6 and TRBJ2-1; the match to TRBD2 covers 9 bases. The length of the CDR3 is 16 residues. CDR1 and CDR2 (germline): MNHNY, SVGAGI (reference sequence). The V gene end was trimmed by 6 bases and the J gene end by 4 bases; junction bases not matched to a gene: 10. In nucleotides, the CDR3 is TGTGCCAGCAGCCTTCTGACTAGCGGAAGTTACAATGAGCAGTTCTTC. Its translation is CASSLLTSGSYNEQFF.

V is TRBV15 and J is TRBJ1-1; 7 bases line up with TRBD1. The V and J ends lost 5 bases and 5 bases, in that order; junction bases with no gene match: 11. This CDR3 has 15 amino acids. Germline CDR1 reads LNHNV; CDR2 reads YYDKDF (reference sequence). CDR3 amino acids: CATSVKQEGATEAFF. CDR3 coding DNA: TGTGCCACCAGCGTAAAACAGGAGGGGGCAACTGAAGCTTTCTTT.

The V call is TRBV11-2, the J call TRBJ1-1, with 7 bases fitting TRBD1. The CDR3 spans 15 residues. The germline V gene encodes CDR1 SGHAT and CDR2 FQNNGV. Trimming at V came to 2 bases and at J to 1 base, leaving 4 bases not matched to a gene. The CDR3 loop reads CASSLLTGTNTEAFF. As DNA, the CDR3 is TGTGCCAGCAGCTTATTGACAGGGACGAACACTGAAGCTTTCTTT. The full variable domain, in which reference TRBV11-2 and TRBJ1-1 provide the parts outside the CDR3, is EAGVAQSPRYKIIEKRQSVAFWCNPISGHATLYWYQQILGQGPKLLIQFQNNGVVDDSQLPKDRFSAERLKGVDSTLKIQPAKLEDSAVYLCASSLLTGTNTEAFFGQGTRLTVV.

The chain recombines TRBV25-1 with TRBJ2-3, with D possibly matching TRBD1 (5 bases). V lost 7 bases, J lost 5 bases, and 16 bases lay in between. CDR3 length: 14 amino acids. Germline V CDR1 and CDR2: MGHDK, SYGVNS. This CDR3 is CASIPSGHGDTQYF. CDR3 DNA: TGTGCCAGCATTCCATCAGGACATGGAGATACGCAGTATTTT.

The chain is built from TRBV4-1 and TRBJ2-6; D ambiguous. V was shortened by 10 bases and J by 0 bases, with 4 bases between the two germline ends. Germline-derived CDR1 and CDR2 are MGHRA and YSYEKL. The CDR3 sequence is 12 residues long. CDR3 residues: CAILSGANVLTF. The CDR3 bases are TGCGCCATCCTCTCTGGGGCCAACGTCCTGACTTTC.

The V gene is TRBV28, the J gene TRBJ2-7; TRBD2 is a possible D gene (6 bases). The V end lost 1 base, the J end lost 4 bases, and 14 bases lay between the germline ends. Germline loops: CDR1 MDHEN, CDR2 SYDVKM. The CDR3 sequence is 15 residues long. CDR3 in amino acids: CASSLSGGNPYEQYF. For the CDR3, the DNA is TGTGCCAGCAGTTTATCGGGCGGGAATCCTTACGAGCAGTACTTC.

V is TRBV30 and J is TRBJ1-2, with D unclear. The CDR3 runs 11 residues. Trimming shortened V by 2 bases and J by 7 bases, and 8 bases separated the two germline ends. Germline CDR1 is GTSNPN and CDR2 is SVGIG (reference sequence). The CDR3: CAWSFTVGYTF. The CDR3 nucleotides read TGTGCCTGGAGTTTTACAGTTGGCTACACCTTC.

The sample holds one count of this clone. The chain links TRBV11-2 to TRBJ1-5, with a weak D call TRBD1 (6 bases). The V gene's germline CDR1 is SGHAT and CDR2 FQNNGV. The CDR3 totals 15 residues. V lost 5 bases and J lost 0, with 11 bases in between. CDR3: CASSAGTLSNQPQHF. CDR3 nucleotides: TGTGCCAGCAGCGCCGGGACACTTAGCAATCAGCCCCAGCATTTT.

The rearrangement uses TRBV7-9 and TRBJ1-2; 11 bases agree with TRBD1. This CDR3 contains 16 residues. Looked up from germline, CDR1 is SEHNR and CDR2 is FQNEAQ (reference sequence). V lost 0 bases, J lost 1 base, and 1 base stayed unmatched. The CDR3 nucleotides read TGTGCCAGCAGCTTAGCCGGGACAGGGGGTAACTATGGCTACACCTTC. Translated: CASSLAGTGGNYGYTF.

This clone was seen only a few times. CDR3 DNA: TGCGCCAGCAGCTTCGTGGGTGGACTAGCGTCTGAGCAGTACTTC. Translated: CASSFVGGLASEQYF. The rearrangement joins TRBV5-1 to TRBJ2-7; 9 bases map to TRBD2. With 2 bases clipped from V and 7 bases from J, the junction kept 10 bases outside the gene matches. The CDR3 runs to 15 residues. Per the germline V gene, CDR1 is SGHRS and CDR2 is YFSETQ.

This clone appeared once. CDR3 residues: CASSVGWGRALSDTQYF. In nucleotides, the CDR3 is TGTGCCAGCAGCGTAGGGTGGGGGAGGGCCCTTTCAGATACGCAGTATTTT. The gene calls are TRBV9 and TRBJ2-3; the match to TRBD2 covers 7 bases. Germline CDR1 and CDR2: SGDLS and YYNGEE. V shed 0 bases, J shed 4 bases, and the junction held 11 bases outside the gene matches. CDR3 length: 17 residues.

This chain links TRBV28 with TRBJ1-2, with 9 positions matching TRBD1. The germline CDR1 and CDR2 sequences are MDHEN and SYDVKM. The CDR3 length is 13 residues. Trimming cost V 5 bases and J 4 bases; bases outside gene matches: 2. The CDR3 DNA sequence: TGTGCCAGCAGTCCGGGACAGGGCTATGGCTACACCTTC. It encodes CASSPGQGYGYTF.

The CDR3 nucleotides are TGCGCCAGCAGCTTCAGCGGGATGGTATCGGAGACCCAGTACTTC. Translation gives CASSFSGMVSETQYF. The chain carries TRBV5-1 and TRBJ2-5; TRBD2 matches 7 bases. The CDR3 totals 15 residues. CDR1 is SGHRS, CDR2 YFSETQ, per germline. J gave up 5 bases and V 2 bases, and 9 bases lay outside the gene matches. The full variable domain, with the rest looked up from reference TRBV5-1 and TRBJ2-5, is KAGVTQTPRYLIKTRGQQVTLSCSPISGHRSVSWYQQTPGQGLQFLFEYFSETQRNKGNFPGRFSGRQFSNSRSEMNVSTLELGDSALYLCASSFSGMVSETQYFGPGTRLLVL.

This chain uses TRBV9 with TRBJ2-7, with TRBD2 matching 9 bases. The junction had 14 bases not matched to a gene; V was cut back by 6 bases and J by 4 bases. The CDR3 sequence is 16 residues long. The germline V gene has CDR1 SGDLS and CDR2 YYNGEE. The CDR3 is CASTPHFGLAFYEQYF. Here the CDR3 DNA reads TGTGCCAGCACCCCTCATTTTGGACTAGCGTTTTACGAGCAGTACTTC.

V gene TRBV19 combines with J gene TRBJ2-1, with 14 bases identical to TRBD2. The germline V gene encodes CDR1 LNHDA and CDR2 SQIVND (reference sequence). The CDR3 contains 16 residues. The trim removed 6 bases at V and 0 bases at J, leaving 1 base unmatched. CDR3 sequence: CASRGLAGVSYNEQFF. In DNA form, the CDR3 reads TGTGCCAGTAGGGGACTAGCGGGAGTCTCCTACAATGAGCAGTTCTTC.

This chain links TRBV27 with TRBJ2-1, with 11 bases lining up with TRBD2. This CDR3 has 15 residues. Trimming took 6 bases from V and 2 from J; bases not matched to a gene: 3. CDR1 MNHEY and CDR2 SMNVEV come from the germline V gene (reference sequence). The CDR3 DNA follows: TGTGCCAGCAGACTGGGACTAGCGGCCTACAATGAGCAGTTCTTC. Its protein product is CASRLGLAAYNEQFF.

This sequence joins TRBV5-6 and TRBJ2-5, with 8 nucleotides matching TRBD2. The CDR3 loop spans 18 amino acids. Per the germline V gene, CDR1 is SGHDT and CDR2 is YYEEEE. V dropped 4 bases and J dropped 3; count of bases not matched to a gene: 17. The CDR3 DNA is TGTGCCAGCAGCCCAAGCGGGAGAGGCTGGATCATGAAAGAGACCCAGTACTTC. As protein: CASSPSGRGWIMKETQYF.

The chain couples TRBV19 to TRBJ2-3, with 9 bases matching TRBD2. CDR3 size: 15 residues. J gave up 8 bases and V 1 base, and 7 bases lay outside the gene matches. From germline, CDR1 is LNHDA and CDR2 SQIVND (reference sequence). As DNA, the CDR3 is TGTGCCAGTAGTATAGGCGATGGAGCGGGAGGTACGCAGTATTTT. Its protein is CASSIGDGAGGTQYF.

This rearrangement joins TRBV6-1 to TRBJ2-6; TRBD1 agrees at 7 bases. This CDR3 comprises 17 residues. The trim removed 3 bases at V and 0 bases at J, leaving 5 bases unmatched. Looked up from germline, CDR1 is MNHNS and CDR2 is SASEGT. The CDR3 spells CASSEWTGYSGANVLTF. The CDR3 bases are TGTGCCAGCAGTGAGTGGACAGGATACTCTGGGGCCAACGTCCTGACTTTC.